The 30 T cell receptor beta chains below were found in one sample sequenced in a study of blood T cell repertoires in COVID-19. The assay was immunoSEQ multiplex PCR, and TCRdb's table has in-frame clones only and misses some. The data contain some 260,000 clones, roughly 90% of them singletons. The specimen was peripheral blood. All receptors come from a woman aged 40 to 50 who had recovered from COVID-19.

This clone was found a few times. The chain has TRBV4-2 and TRBJ1-5; 9 positions agree with TRBD1. Germline loops: CDR1 LGHNA, CDR2 YNFKEQ. Unmatched junction bases numbered 3, after V lost 3 bases and J lost 0 bases. The CDR3 length is 16 residues. In DNA form, the CDR3 reads TGTGCCAGCAGCCAGGGACAGGGCTATAGCAATCAGCCCCAGCATTTT. Amino acid sequence: CASSQGQGYSNQPQHF.

This chain links TRBV28 with TRBJ1-4; unclear D gene. V lost 5 bases, J lost 8 bases, and 12 bases lay in between. CDR1 is MDHEN, CDR2 SYDVKM, per germline. This CDR3 contains 13 residues. CDR3 region: CASSAEAEEKLFF. CDR3 coding DNA: TGTGCCAGCAGTGCCGAGGCAGAGGAAAAACTGTTTTTT.

This clone was recorded once. The genes are TRBV4-1 and TRBJ1-4; D possibly corresponds to TRBD1 (5 bases). The V and J ends lost 3 bases and 8 bases respectively, with 16 bases between them. The CDR3 contains 15 residues. Germline lookup yields CDR1 MGHRA and CDR2 YSYEKL. The CDR3 protein is CASSHAWEGREKLFF. The CDR3 region has the DNA TGCGCCAGCAGCCATGCCTGGGAGGGGAGGGAAAAACTGTTTTTT.

This clone was picked up one time. The rearrangement uses TRBV19 and TRBJ2-7; unclear D gene. The ends were cut back, 1 base at V and 0 bases at J, with 13 bases in the middle. CDR1 is LNHDA, CDR2 SQIVND, per germline (reference sequence). This CDR3 comprises 16 residues. The CDR3 nucleotides read TGTGCCAGTAGTATAGTTTTGGCTTCCAGCTCCTACGAGCAGTACTTC. This sequence encodes CASSIVLASSSYEQYF.

Concerning this clone: One junction end does not reproduce the germline sequence, and a read error may be involved. This chain connects TRBV2 to TRBJ1-5, with a tentative D call TRBD1 (6 bases). In germline, CDR1 is SNHLY, CDR2 FYNNEI. This CDR3 is 15 amino acids long. CDR3 protein: CASREEGVSNQPQHF. The CDR3 nucleotides are TGTGCCAGCAGGGAAGAGGGGGTGAGCAATCAGCCCCAGCATTTT.

This chain links TRBV21-1 with TRBJ2-2; TRBD2, the table's D call, lacks a check against the DNA. TRBV21-1 is a known pseudogene. This CDR3 is 17 amino acids long. CDR3 DNA sequence: TGTGCCAGCAGCAAACGGTCCAGCGGGAATGGCACCGGGGAGCTGTTTTTT. Residues: CASSKRSSGNGTGELFF.

In this sample, this clone turned up a few times. J is TRBJ2-3 and V is TRBV5-1; 10 nucleotides agree with TRBD2. CDR1 and CDR2 (germline): SGHRS, YFSETQ. With V trimmed by 1 base and J by 2 bases, 4 bases remained unmatched. This CDR3 contains 16 residues. The CDR3 loop reads CASSLRTSGITDTQYF. CDR3 DNA sequence: TGCGCCAGCAGCTTGCGGACTAGCGGAATCACAGATACGCAGTATTTT.

The rearrangement links TRBV7-2 to TRBJ1-2; TRBD1 aligns across 9 bases. The CDR3 length is 15 residues. V trimming: 5 bases; J trimming: 4 bases; junction bases outside the gene matches: 8. Germline values: CDR1 SGHTA, CDR2 FQGNSA. The CDR3 nucleotides read TGTGCCAGCAGCACGGGACAGGGAGGATCCTATGGCTACACCTTC. Protein product: CASSTGQGGSYGYTF.

This clone was seen only once. V usage is TRBV7-3 and J usage is TRBJ2-1, with TRBD2 matching 9 bases. This CDR3 is 15 amino acids long. Germline assignment: CDR1 SGHTA and CDR2 FQGTGA. V shed 3 bases, J shed 3 bases, and the junction held 3 bases outside the gene matches. Here the CDR3 DNA reads TGTGCCAGCAGCTTTGAACTAGCGGGCTACAATGAGCAGTTCTTC. This translates into CASSFELAGYNEQFF.

V and J are TRBV11-2 and TRBJ2-1; 11 nucleotides line up with TRBD2. CDR3 length equals 16 residues. Germline V gene sequence: CDR1 SGHAT, CDR2 FQNNGV. The ends lost 5 bases at V and 4 bases at J; junction bases unmatched: 7. The CDR3 loop is CASSARLAGRYNEQFF. CDR3 nucleotide sequence: TGTGCCAGCAGCGCCCGACTAGCGGGACGTTACAATGAGCAGTTCTTC.

The J gene is TRBJ1-2, the V gene TRBV19; weak D call: TRBD1 (5 bases). The CDR3 runs 15 residues. V was pared by 4 bases and J by 4 bases, with 16 bases between. Germline V lookup: CDR1 LNHDA, CDR2 SQIVND (reference sequence). The CDR3 spells CASSTPQGIIYGYTF. The CDR3, as DNA: TGTGCCAGTAGTACGCCCCAGGGTATCATCTATGGCTACACCTTC.

This sequence joins TRBV28 and TRBJ1-2, with a weak D call TRBD1 (5 bases). This CDR3 is 15 amino acids long. V lost 6 bases and J 0 bases, leaving 14 bases between the germline ends. The germline V gene has CDR1 MDHEN and CDR2 SYDVKM. The CDR3 region is CASRPDSRANYGYTF. CDR3 nucleotides: TGTGCCAGCAGACCAGACAGTCGAGCTAACTATGGCTACACCTTC.

The rearrangement uses TRBV18 and TRBJ2-5; 7 bases are a match to TRBD1. Trimming at V came to 0 bases and at J to 1 base, leaving 8 bases not matched to a gene. Germline CDR1 KGHSH, CDR2 LQKENI. CDR3 size: 17 residues. The CDR3 sequence is CASSPPGRTGAQETQYF. CDR3 coding DNA: TGTGCCAGCTCACCACCGGGACGTACAGGGGCCCAAGAGACCCAGTACTTC.

In its sample, this clone was seen once. The chain is built from TRBV11-2 and TRBJ2-5; weak D call: TRBD2 (6 bases). The CDR3 is 15 residues long. CDR1 is SGHAT, CDR2 FQNNGV, per germline. Trimming pared 3 bases from V and 3 bases from J, leaving 14 bases between. The CDR3 nucleotides read TGTGCCAGCAGCTTCAGTCCTGCGGGAAAAGAGACCCAGTACTTC. Translation gives CASSFSPAGKETQYF.

The CDR3 loop is CASSPGTAQETQYF. The CDR3 nucleotides are TGTGCCAGCAGCCCAGGGACAGCCCAAGAGACCCAGTACTTC. V usage is TRBV9 and J usage is TRBJ2-5; 7 bases fit TRBD1. V dropped 4 bases and J dropped 1; count of bases not matched to a gene: 4. Germline assignment: CDR1 SGDLS and CDR2 YYNGEE. The CDR3 length is 14 residues.

This chain joins TRBV6-6 and TRBJ1-2; D unclear. Germline lookup yields CDR1 MNHNY and CDR2 SVGAGI (reference sequence). This CDR3 has 12 amino acids. V was pared by 4 bases and J by 6 bases, with 9 bases between. CDR3 sequence reads: CASSLGGDGYTF. As DNA, the CDR3 is TGTGCCAGCAGTTTAGGCGGGGATGGCTACACCTTC.

This chain uses TRBV4-1 with TRBJ1-2; 10 bases map to TRBD1. The V and J ends lost 4 bases and 4 bases, in that order; junction bases with no gene match: 3. CDR1 is MGHRA, CDR2 YSYEKL, per germline. The CDR3 loop spans 14 amino acids. The CDR3 sequence is CASSRGQGGYGYTF. For the CDR3, the DNA is TGCGCCAGCAGCCGAGGACAGGGGGGCTATGGCTACACCTTC.

The rearrangement uses TRBV19 and TRBJ1-4; no definite D call. The CDR3 totals 16 residues. Trimming removed 4 bases from V and 1 base from J, with 13 bases in between. CDR1 and CDR2 from the germline V gene are LNHDA and SQIVND (reference sequence). The CDR3 region is CASSTSGGGTNEKLFF. DNA for the CDR3: TGTGCCAGTAGTACCAGCGGAGGCGGAACTAATGAAAAACTGTTTTTT.

The chain carries TRBV19 and TRBJ2-7; the match to TRBD1 covers 7 bases. The length of the CDR3 is 14 residues. After removal of 5 bases from V and 2 bases from J, the junction contained 6 bases not matched to a gene. CDR1 and CDR2 (germline): LNHDA, SQIVND (reference sequence). The CDR3 coding sequence is TGTGCCAGTAGTGTGACAGGGAATCCCTACGAGCAGTACTTC. Translated: CASSVTGNPYEQYF.

As DNA, the CDR3 is TGTGCCAGCAGTCCCCATCGGACTAGCGGCCAAGAGACCCAGTACTTC. It is translated as CASSPHRTSGQETQYF. The chain has TRBV27 and TRBJ2-5, with 10 bases lining up with TRBD2. CDR1 is MNHEY and CDR2 is SMNVEV in the germline V gene (reference sequence). J gave up 1 base and V 5 bases, and 7 bases lay outside the gene matches. The CDR3 consists of 16 residues.

This clone was counted between two and nine times. This rearrangement joins TRBV6-6 to TRBJ1-2; possible D gene TRBD1, 6 bases. With 8 bases removed from V and 4 bases from J, the gap between germline ends came to 20 bases. The length of the CDR3 is 15 residues. The V gene's germline CDR1 is MNHNY and CDR2 SVGAGI (reference sequence). The DNA for the CDR3 is TGTGCCAGCGGAGAAGGACAGACAAAGGGCTATGGCTACACCTTC. As protein: CASGEGQTKGYGYTF.

The chain uses TRBV28 and TRBJ1-6; 9 positions agree with TRBD1. The CDR3 has 14 residues. From germline, CDR1 is MDHEN and CDR2 SYDVKM. V was clipped by 3 bases and J by 7 bases; unmatched bases: 1. CDR3: CASSFGTGNSPLHF. The CDR3 DNA is TGTGCCAGCAGTTTCGGGACAGGGAATTCACCCCTCCACTTT.

The chain uses TRBV18 and TRBJ1-5; no reliable D call. Trimming cost V 4 bases and J 0 bases, with 19 bases left between them. The CDR3 extends over 18 amino acids. Germline CDR1 is KGHSH and CDR2 is LQKENI. CDR3 residues: CASSLAGRGANSNQPQHF. CDR3 in DNA: TGTGCCAGCTCACTAGCAGGCCGGGGAGCGAATAGCAATCAGCCCCAGCATTTT.

This chain connects TRBV11-3 to TRBJ2-7, with unresolved D. CDR1 is SGHNT and CDR2 is YENEEA in the germline V gene. V was cut by 5 bases and J by 6 bases, with 14 bases left in between. The CDR3 extends over 13 amino acids. CDR3 nucleotide sequence: TGTGCCAGCAGCCCCCCCCGGTCTGCCGAGCAGTACTTC. This translates into CASSPPRSAEQYF.

This clone was detected once. The J gene is TRBJ1-6, the V gene TRBV27, with 9 bases aligning to TRBD1. Germline V lookup: CDR1 MNHEY, CDR2 SMNVEV (reference sequence). This CDR3 is built from 18 residues. V was clipped by 7 bases and J by 1 base; unmatched bases: 11. CDR3 coding DNA: TGTGCCAGCACCGCCGACCCGACAGGGGGGTCCTATAATTCACCCCTCCACTTT. Encoded protein: CASTADPTGGSYNSPLHF.

The chain is built from TRBV7-2 and TRBJ2-7, with 8 bases identical to TRBD2. This CDR3 has 17 residues. Per the germline V gene, CDR1 is SGHTA and CDR2 is FQGNSA. Losses at the gene ends were 0 bases for V and 1 base for J; bases not matched to a gene: 8. CDR3 nucleotide sequence: TGTGCCAGCAGCTTAGCGGTGTCGCGGGAGGAATCCTACGAGCAGTACTTC. This codes for CASSLAVSREESYEQYF.

On this clone itself: This sample includes further DNA sequences coding for the same CDR3. The rearrangement joins TRBV6-5 to TRBJ1-2; D uncertain. CDR3 length: 14 residues. Germline V gives CDR1 MNHEY, CDR2 SVGAGI. V was pared by 0 bases and J by 4 bases, with 9 bases between. The CDR3 nucleotides are TGTGCCAGCAGTTACTCGCGGGCAGGCTATGGCTACACCTTC. It translates to CASSYSRAGYGYTF.

V and J are TRBV6-5 and TRBJ1-3; D is uncertain. Between the trimmed V and J ends, which lost 6 bases and 4 bases, there was a span of 13 bases. From germline, CDR1 is MNHEY and CDR2 SVGAGI. The CDR3 totals 14 residues. The CDR3 coding sequence is TGTGCCAGCAGCCGTGAGGGCGGAGGAAACACCATATATTTT. Its protein product is CASSREGGGNTIYF.

This sequence joins TRBV6-5 and TRBJ2-7; 7 nucleotides agree with TRBD1. Trimming took 6 bases from V and 0 from J; bases not matched to a gene: 5. This CDR3 region has 14 residues. CDR1 and CDR2 from the germline V gene are MNHEY and SVGAGI. The CDR3 DNA reads TGTGCCAGCAGGTACGGGACAGCCTCCTACGAGCAGTACTTC. This sequence encodes CASRYGTASYEQYF.

This clone appeared a single time. This chain connects TRBV19 to TRBJ1-3; a possible D gene is TRBD1 (5 bases). Deletions cut 1 base from V and 4 bases from J, with 17 bases between. The CDR3 covers 17 residues. Germline V gene data show CDR1 as LNHDA and CDR2 as SQIVND (reference sequence). The CDR3 protein is CASSIAAGGAQGNTIYF. The CDR3 DNA follows: TGTGCCAGTAGTATAGCGGCAGGTGGGGCACAAGGAAACACCATATATTTT.